This T cell receptor beta chain derives from a study of control samples from healthy donors and cancer patients. The CDR3 loop spans 14 amino acids. Germline V CDR1 and CDR2: MRHNA, SNTAGT. V was cut by 5 bases and J by 3 bases, with 13 bases left in between. Clones were sequenced by immunoSEQ multiplex PCR, and TCRdb holds only the in-frame ones, with some missing. The sample has approximately 120,000 clones; less than 95% are singletons. This TCR came from a human donor in good health. The donor label of this sample is uncertain. The rearrangement joins TRBV6-4 to TRBJ1-1, with D tentatively TRBD1 (5 bases). The sample taken for sequencing was blood. CDR3 nucleotides: TGTGCCAGCAGTCTTTCAGGGAGTGACACTGAAGCTTTCTTT. Its protein product is CASSLSGSDTEAFF.